This TCR beta chain was sequenced for a study of blood T cell repertoires in COVID-19. The germline V and J ends were trimmed by 7 bases and 3 bases, with 14 bases remaining between them. Per germline, CDR1 SGHNT and CDR2 YYREEE (reference sequence). This CDR3 region has 13 residues. Original processing methods: Researchers report that nucleated cell counts were estimated from reference gene primer amplification. Generated by immunoSEQ multiplex PCR, the TCRdb table keeps only in-frame clones and is missing some. V and J calls and clone size are copied from that table; D and trimming were computed from the DNA. The sample lists about 140,000 clones, approximately 84% occurring once.

The TCR originated in a woman between 45 and 65 years old with acute COVID-19. The source material was PBMCs or T cells enriched from blood (not recorded which). The chain uses TRBV5-4 and TRBJ2-7; TRBD2 might be the D (5 bases). The DNA for the CDR3 is TGTGCCAGCTCACCTGGAAGCGGCTACGAGCAGTACTTC. It encodes CASSPGSGYEQYF.